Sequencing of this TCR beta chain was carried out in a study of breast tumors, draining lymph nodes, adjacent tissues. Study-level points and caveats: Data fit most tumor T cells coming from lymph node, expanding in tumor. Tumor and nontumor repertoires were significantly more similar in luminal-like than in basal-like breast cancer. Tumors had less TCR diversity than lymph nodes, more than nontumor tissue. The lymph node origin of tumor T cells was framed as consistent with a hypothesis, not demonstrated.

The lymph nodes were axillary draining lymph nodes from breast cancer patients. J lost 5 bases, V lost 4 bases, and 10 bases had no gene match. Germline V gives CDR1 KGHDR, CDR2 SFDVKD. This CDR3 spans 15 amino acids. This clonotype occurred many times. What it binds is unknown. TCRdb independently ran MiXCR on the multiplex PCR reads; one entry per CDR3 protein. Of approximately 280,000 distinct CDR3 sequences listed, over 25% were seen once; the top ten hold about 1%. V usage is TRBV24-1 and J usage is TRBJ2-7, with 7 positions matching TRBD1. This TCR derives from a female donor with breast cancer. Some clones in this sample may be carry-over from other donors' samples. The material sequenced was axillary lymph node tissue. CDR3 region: CATSDRVGGFDEQYF. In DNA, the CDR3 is TGTGCCACCAGTGACCGTGTAGGGGGCTTCGACGAGCAGTACTTC.